This T cell receptor beta chain was identified during a study of blood T cells in healthy people across ages. The second PCR ran roughly 7 to 11 cycles with a sample-barcoded 5' primer and J-beta primers. A 12-random-nucleotide template-switch adaptor tagged each cDNA molecule. MiXCR, run by TCRdb on the 5' RACE reads, gives a single entry per CDR3 protein. The sample consists of 650,000 to 1,000,000 distinct CDR3 sequences, about 36% of them appearing once. This clonotype appeared a few times. As yet, its antigen is unknown. Germline CDR1 is SGHTA and CDR2 is FQGNSA. V lost 5 bases and J 7 bases, leaving 14 bases between the germline ends. This CDR3 has 13 amino acids. Study observations and caveats: Higher diversity and more naive CD4+ cells were features of long-lived donors, compared to aged donors.

Peripheral blood was drawn, about 9.7 milliliters per donor. Extracted total RNA amounted to at least 6 micrograms for each sample. Sequencing was performed on blood. The receptor's source is a man younger than 30 in good health. The chain recombines TRBV7-2 with TRBJ1-1; D gene unclear. CDR3 bases: TGTGCCAGCAGCCTCCCCGGTTGGGGTGAAGCTTTCTTT. Encoded protein: CASSLPGWGEAFF.